The rows below give T cell receptor beta chains drawn from one sample of a study of T cell responses to AZD1222 COVID-19 vaccine. Measured with immunoSEQ multiplex PCR; TCRdb has only the in-frame clones, and not every one. In the table there are nearly 110,000 clones, about nine tenths of which are singletons. The sample here was peripheral blood, taken on day 0 of AZD1222 vaccination. These receptors came from an adult in good health. Each CDR3 is given with its conserved first and last residue. The D gene is left open where the match is weak. Some rows mark clone size as missing; the rest say once, few, many or name a class of expanded clone.

cdr3_nt: TGTGCCAGCACCCTACAAGCGGGGAGGGAGACCCAGTACTTC
cdr3_aa: CASTLQAGRETQYF
j_call: TRBJ2-5
v_call: TRBV7-2
d_call: TRBD2
clone_size: -

cdr3_nt: TGTGCCAGCAGTTTGCGGGGGGGCTATGGCTACACCTTC
cdr3_aa: CASSLRGGYGYTF
j_call: TRBJ1-2
v_call: TRBV12-3/TRBV12-4
d_call: -
clone_size: -

cdr3_nt: TGTGCCATCAGTGACCGGGACGGAAGTTTCCAAAACTATGGCTACACCTTC
cdr3_aa: CAISDRDGSFQNYGYTF
j_call: TRBJ1-2
v_call: TRBV10-3
d_call: -
clone_size: -

cdr3_nt: TGTGCCAGCAGAGGACGGGGTTTTAGCTCCTACGAGCAGTACTTC
cdr3_aa: CASRGRGFSSYEQYF
j_call: TRBJ2-7
v_call: TRBV27
d_call: -
clone_size: -

cdr3_nt: TGTGCCAGCAGCGACTCTTATGGCTACACCTTC
cdr3_aa: CASSDSYGYTF
j_call: TRBJ1-2
v_call: TRBV9
d_call: -
clone_size: -

cdr3_nt: TGTGCCAGCATTCGTACCGGAGGGAACACTGAAGCTTTCTTT
cdr3_aa: CASIRTGGNTEAFF
j_call: TRBJ1-1
v_call: TRBV2
d_call: -
clone_size: -

cdr3_nt: TGTGCCAGCAGTGACAGGGCAGGGGGGTCGACAGATACGCAGTATTTT
cdr3_aa: CASSDRAGGSTDTQYF
j_call: TRBJ2-3
v_call: TRBV6-4
d_call: -
clone_size: few

cdr3_nt: TGCGCCAGCAGGCCCGGGACAGGGGTAGACTATGGCTACACCTTC
cdr3_aa: CASRPGTGVDYGYTF
j_call: TRBJ1-2
v_call: TRBV5-1
d_call: TRBD1
clone_size: -

cdr3_nt: TGTGCCAGCAGCTTATCGCTCGGACAGGATGGCAATCAGCCCCAGCATTTT
cdr3_aa: CASSLSLGQDGNQPQHF
j_call: TRBJ1-5
v_call: TRBV7-8
d_call: TRBD1
clone_size: -

cdr3_nt: TGTGCCAGCAGTCCCTACAAACAGGGGGACGACTATGGCTACACCTTC
cdr3_aa: CASSPYKQGDDYGYTF
j_call: TRBJ1-2
v_call: TRBV27
d_call: TRBD1
clone_size: -

cdr3_nt: TGTGCCAGCAGCAAGGGACAGAGCAATGAGCAGTTCTTC
cdr3_aa: CASSKGQSNEQFF
j_call: TRBJ2-1
v_call: TRBV6-5
d_call: TRBD1
clone_size: -

cdr3_nt: TGTGCCAGCAGCCTGAGGGCGGGAACAGATACGCAGTATTTT
cdr3_aa: CASSLRAGTDTQYF
j_call: TRBJ2-3
v_call: TRBV3-1/TRBV3-2
d_call: -
clone_size: -

cdr3_nt: TGCAGCGTTGAATTGACAGAAGCTTTCTTT
cdr3_aa: CSVELTEAFF
j_call: TRBJ1-1
v_call: TRBV29-1
d_call: -
clone_size: -

cdr3_nt: TGTGCCAGCACCCAAGGGAATAATGAAAAACTGTTTTTT
cdr3_aa: CASTQGNNEKLFF
j_call: TRBJ1-4
v_call: TRBV28
d_call: -
clone_size: -

cdr3_nt: TGTGCCAGCAGTTGGAATGGGAACACTGAAGCTTTCTTT
cdr3_aa: CASSWNGNTEAFF
j_call: TRBJ1-1
v_call: TRBV12-3/TRBV12-4
d_call: -
clone_size: -

cdr3_nt: TGTGCCAGCAGCGGATATGCCTATGGCTACACCTTC
cdr3_aa: CASSGYAYGYTF
j_call: TRBJ1-2
v_call: TRBV6-2/TRBV6-3
d_call: -
clone_size: -

cdr3_nt: TGTGCCAGCAGCCCCTCCCGGGAGCCCCTGTTCTTC
cdr3_aa: CASSPSREPLFF
j_call: TRBJ2-1
v_call: TRBV11-2
d_call: -
clone_size: -

cdr3_nt: TGCGCCAGCAGCTTTACGGCAGGGGGCCTTCAGCCCCAGCATTTT
cdr3_aa: CASSFTAGGLQPQHF
j_call: TRBJ1-5
v_call: TRBV5-1
d_call: TRBD1
clone_size: -

cdr3_nt: TGTGCCTGGAGTGGTGGGCCGCCGCTCCAGTACTTC
cdr3_aa: CAWSGGPPLQYF
j_call: TRBJ2-7
v_call: TRBV30
d_call: -
clone_size: -

cdr3_nt: TGTGCCATCAGTGACGGGGGGACAGGGGCTTCAGGGACCCAGTACTTC
cdr3_aa: CAISDGGTGASGTQYF
j_call: TRBJ2-5
v_call: TRBV10-3
d_call: TRBD1
clone_size: -

cdr3_nt: TGTGCCAGCAGCTCCGGGGGTTTGACTGAAGCTTTCTTT
cdr3_aa: CASSSGGLTEAFF
j_call: TRBJ1-1
v_call: TRBV11-3
d_call: -
clone_size: -

cdr3_nt: TGTGCCAGCTCACCAGAGGACAGTGCCTACGAGCAGTACTTC
cdr3_aa: CASSPEDSAYEQYF
j_call: TRBJ2-7
v_call: TRBV18
d_call: -
clone_size: -

cdr3_nt: TGTGCCAGCAGCCCATCTCCGGGACAGGCCTACGAGCAGTACTTC
cdr3_aa: CASSPSPGQAYEQYF
j_call: TRBJ2-7
v_call: TRBV7-2
d_call: TRBD1
clone_size: -

cdr3_nt: TGTGCCAGCAGCCAGGGACCAGAGCAGTTCTTC
cdr3_aa: CASSQGPEQFF
j_call: TRBJ2-1
v_call: TRBV14
d_call: -
clone_size: -

cdr3_nt: TGCGCCAGCAGCTTCCCTGGGAGGGACACTGAAGCTTTCTTT
cdr3_aa: CASSFPGRDTEAFF
j_call: TRBJ1-1
v_call: TRBV5-1
d_call: -
clone_size: -

cdr3_nt: TGTGCCAGCAGTTTGAAGGGAGATTCACCCCTCCACTTT
cdr3_aa: CASSLKGDSPLHF
j_call: TRBJ1-6
v_call: TRBV12-3/TRBV12-4
d_call: -
clone_size: -

cdr3_nt: TGTGCCAGCAGCGGGTACATAGACACTGAAGCTTTCTTT
cdr3_aa: CASSGYIDTEAFF
j_call: TRBJ1-1
v_call: TRBV5-8
d_call: -
clone_size: -

cdr3_nt: TGTGCCAGCAGTCGACCGGGCCAACCCTATGGCTACACCTTC
cdr3_aa: CASSRPGQPYGYTF
j_call: TRBJ1-2
v_call: TRBV11-2
d_call: -
clone_size: once

cdr3_nt: TGCGCCAGCAGCCAAGGGACAGGGAGGAACACTGAAGCTTTCTTT
cdr3_aa: CASSQGTGRNTEAFF
j_call: TRBJ1-1
v_call: TRBV5-1
d_call: TRBD1
clone_size: -

cdr3_nt: TGTGCCAGCAGCTTTCCTAGTAGCTCCTACAATGAGCAGTTCTTC
cdr3_aa: CASSFPSSSYNEQFF
j_call: TRBJ2-1
v_call: TRBV6-5
d_call: -
clone_size: -

cdr3_nt: TGCGCCAGCAGCCGGGCCCAGGGCACATTCCAAGAGACCCAGTACTTC
cdr3_aa: CASSRAQGTFQETQYF
j_call: TRBJ2-5
v_call: TRBV4-1
d_call: -
clone_size: -

cdr3_nt: TGTGCCAGCAGTTTCGTTGACCTGGGCGAGCAGTACTTC
cdr3_aa: CASSFVDLGEQYF
j_call: TRBJ2-7
v_call: TRBV12-3/TRBV12-4
d_call: -
clone_size: few